This T cell receptor (beta chain) was identified during a study of blood T cell repertoires in COVID-19. Study-level background: PBMCs, B-cell-depleted T cells, or T cells were the source of the cDNA or gDNA that made up the material.

Libraries were prepared by immunoSEQ multiplex PCR; TCRdb keeps only in-frame clonotypes and omits some of them. Of about 120,000 clones in the sample, roughly 80% are singletons; the top ten hold 6.5% to 9%. Germline V gene lookup returns CDR1 SGHVS and CDR2 FQNEAQ. V lost 2 bases and J lost 7, with 3 bases in between. The CDR3 covers 12 residues. The J gene is TRBJ1-6, the V gene TRBV7-8; D is undetermined. Sequencing used peripheral blood. The sequence derives from a human donor in a cohort sampled during active COVID-19. CDR3 coding DNA: TGTGCCAGCAGCTTACTGAATTCACCCCTCCACTTT. Amino acid sequence: CASSLLNSPLHF.